This TCR beta chain came from a study of blood T cell repertoires in COVID-19. Overall study: The study drew acute and convalescent COVID-19 samples from the United States, Italy and Spain.

Deletions cut 2 bases from V and 11 bases from J, with 13 bases between. The V gene's germline CDR1 is MNHNS and CDR2 SASEGT. The CDR3 contains 13 residues. The method was immunoSEQ multiplex PCR; TCRdb's version includes in-frame clones alone and lacks a portion of them. The table lists approximately 260,000 clones, 80% to 90% of them singletons, with approximately 6.6% in the top ten. The V gene is TRBV6-1, the J gene TRBJ1-5; D is unclear. The receptor was derived from a woman aged 45-65 years who had been exposed to COVID-19. The material sequenced was PBMCs or T cells enriched from blood (not recorded which). The CDR3 bases are TGTGCCAGCAGTGAACTTTTTGGCGGGGCCCAGCATTTT. This translates into CASSELFGGAQHF.